The 13 T cell receptor beta chains below were found in one sample sequenced in a study of glioma-infiltrating T cells. The iRepertoire nested amplicon-rescue multiplex PCR amplified TCR alpha and beta CDR3s from RNA. TCRdb reprocessed the multiplex PCR reads via MiXCR and lists one record per CDR3 protein. Of 95,000 to 150,000 distinct CDR3 sequences in the sample, roughly 24% were seen once. Sequencing was performed on glioma tissue, nonneoplastic brain tissue, or PBMCs (not recorded which). The receptors shown here come from a human donor with low-grade glioma or glioblastoma, undergoing nonglioma brain surgery, or in good health (not recorded which).

Notes on this clonotype: It may be a read error: a sequence one base away is much more abundant. V and J are TRBV18 and TRBJ2-3, with D uncertain. The end of the DNA aligns better with TRBJ1-5, so the J call may be wrong. The CDR3 is made up of 17 amino acids. Per germline, CDR1 KGHSH and CDR2 LQKENI. The CDR3 region has the DNA TGTGCCAGCTCACCCTATTTAGGCGCGGGCTCGCGAGATACGCAGCATTTT. Amino acids: CASSPYLGAGSRDTQHF.

The table lists this clonotype with many counts. The V gene is TRBV18, the J gene TRBJ2-1; 9 nucleotides align to TRBD2. V lost 3 bases, J lost 7 bases, and 10 bases stayed unmatched. The length of the CDR3 is 16 residues. CDR1 and CDR2 from the germline V gene are KGHSH and LQKENI. The CDR3 region is CASSPPGTSTGNEQFF. The CDR3 coding sequence is TGTGCCAGCTCACCTCCCGGGACTAGCACGGGTAATGAGCAGTTCTTC.

The chain joins TRBV12-3 or TRBV12-4 to TRBJ1-1; D is undetermined. The CDR3 covers 14 residues. The V gene lost 5 bases and the J gene lost 0 bases, with 10 bases spanning the gap. CDR3 loop: CASSPEWVNTEAFF. CDR3 DNA sequence: TGTGCCAGCAGTCCTGAATGGGTGAACACTGAAGCTTTCTTT.

A remark on this clonotype: This may be a read error: a much more frequent sequence differs by one nucleotide. The chain recombines TRBV24-1 with TRBJ2-1; 11 nucleotides line up with TRBD2. Germline CDR1 reads KGHDR; CDR2 reads SFDVKD. This CDR3 contains 17 residues. CDR3 amino acids: CATSDGTGTSGINEKFF. The CDR3 DNA is TGTGCCACCAGTGATGGGACCGGGACTAGCGGCATCAATGAGAAGTTCTTC.

The table lists this clonotype with many counts. The genes are TRBV7-9 and TRBJ2-1; TRBD2 matches at 10 bases. Germline V gives CDR1 SEHNR, CDR2 FQNEAQ (reference sequence). The CDR3 has 16 amino acids. V lost 1 base to trimming and J lost 4 bases; unmatched junction nucleotides: 4. CDR3 sequence (DNA): TGTGCCAGCAGCTTAGGTTCTAGCGGGGGATACAATGAGCAGTTCTTC. This gives the protein CASSLGSSGGYNEQFF.

In its sample, this clonotype was seen a few times. CDR3 amino acids: CASSTGTNKETQYF. The CDR3 region has the DNA TGTGCCAGCAGCACCGGGACAAATAAAGAGACCCAGTACTTC. The J gene is TRBJ2-5, the V gene TRBV7-9; D may be TRBD1 (6 bases). CDR1 is SEHNR, CDR2 FQNEAQ, per germline (reference sequence). Between the trimmed V and J ends, which lost 5 bases and 3 bases, there was a span of 13 bases. The CDR3 spans 14 residues.

This chain links TRBV5-1 with TRBJ2-3; 7 bases are a match to TRBD1. The CDR3 contains 16 residues. Per the germline V gene, CDR1 is SGHRS and CDR2 is YFSETQ. V lost 0 bases to trimming and J lost 4 bases; unmatched junction nucleotides: 8. The CDR3 loop is CASSLVPTGNADTQYF. As DNA, the CDR3 is TGCGCCAGCAGCTTGGTGCCGACAGGGAACGCAGATACGCAGTATTTT.

This clonotype was found many times. The chain combines TRBV19 with TRBJ2-2, with TRBD1 matching over 10 bases. The CDR3 length is 20 residues. Germline V gives CDR1 LNHDA, CDR2 SQIVND (reference sequence). The ends lost 3 bases at V and 5 bases at J; junction bases unmatched: 18. The CDR3 coding sequence is TGTGCCAGTAGTATCGGTCGCGTCCTCCGGGACAGGGGTGGGACCGGGGAGCTGTTTTTT. This gives the protein CASSIGRVLRDRGGTGELFF.

The V call is TRBV4-2, the J call TRBJ2-1; 10 nucleotides match TRBD2. After removal of 5 bases from V and 9 bases from J, the junction contained 10 bases not matched to a gene. CDR3 size: 15 residues. Germline CDR1 is LGHNA and CDR2 is YNFKEQ. The CDR3 DNA sequence: TGTGCCAGCAGCGCCCGGGGGGTAGCGGGAGGTGAGCAGTTCTTC. It codes for CASSARGVAGGEQFF.

This clonotype was counted at least ten times. In nucleotides, the CDR3 is TGTGCCAGCAGCTTAATGGGAGGGGTAAATTCACCCCTCCACTTT. Translating gives CASSLMGGVNSPLHF. V is TRBV7-2 and J is TRBJ1-6; D may be TRBD1 (5 bases). The CDR3 has 15 residues. The V end was cut by 2 bases, the J end by 7 bases, with 12 bases between. Germline V gene lookup returns CDR1 SGHTA and CDR2 FQGNSA.

The sample holds a few counts of this clonotype. This may stem from a read error, because a much larger clone lies one nucleotide away. This chain links TRBV6-1 with TRBJ2-1; maybe TRBD2 (5 bases). With 5 bases removed from V and 8 bases from J, the gap between germline ends came to 13 bases. The CDR3 runs 13 residues. CDR1 and CDR2 (germline): MNHNS, SASEGT. The CDR3 sequence: CASSCSGADEQFF. Here the CDR3 DNA reads TGTGCCAGCAGTTGCAGCGGCGCAGATGAGCAGTTCTTC.

This clonotype has ten or more counts. The rearrangement links TRBV7-2 to TRBJ1-5; the match to TRBD1 covers 7 bases. CDR3 length equals 16 residues. Trimming removed 6 bases from V and 6 bases from J; junction bases left unmatched: 14. Germline V CDR1 and CDR2: SGHTA, FQGNSA. The CDR3 DNA sequence: TGTGCCAGCAGTCCAAACAGGGGAGAAGGGGGTCAGCCCCAGCATTTT. As protein: CASSPNRGEGGQPQHF.

This clonotype was detected many times. The chain recombines TRBV28 with TRBJ1-1, with 8 bases that match TRBD1. Trimming took 5 bases from V and 4 from J; bases not matched to a gene: 12. This CDR3 region has 16 residues. The germline V gene encodes CDR1 MDHEN and CDR2 SYDVKM. The CDR3 bases are TGTGCCAGCAGTCCTATTCCGACAGGGGTAGGCACTGAAGCTTTCTTT. This translates into CASSPIPTGVGTEAFF.